One sample yielded the 21 T cell receptor beta chains listed below, sequenced in a study of blood T cells in healthy people across ages. Using a J-beta primer mix together with a sample-barcoded 5' primer, a second PCR was run for about 6 to 12 cycles. TCRdb itself ran the 5' RACE reads through MiXCR, one entry per CDR3 protein. The table shows 800,000 to 900,000 distinct CDR3 sequences, with around 68% occurring only once. Source material: blood. These receptors were collected from a young man in good health.

About this clonotype: Possible read error: a much larger clone is one base away. The rearrangement uses TRBV6-5 and TRBJ1-4; the D is unclear. The CDR3 is made up of 14 amino acids. V lost 5 bases and J 7 bases, leaving 14 bases between the germline ends. Germline-derived CDR1 and CDR2 are MNHEY and SVGAGI. The CDR3 loop reads CASSATPRGEKLFF. In DNA form, the CDR3 reads TGTGCCAGCAGTGCGACACCCCGGGGTGAAAAACTGTTTTTT.

The V and J genes are TRBV9 and TRBJ2-5, with a weak D call TRBD2 (6 bases). The CDR3 spans 17 residues. The germline CDR1 and CDR2 sequences are SGDLS and YYNGEE. The V end was cut by 4 bases, the J end by 2 bases, with 21 bases between. The CDR3, as DNA: TGTGCCAGCAGCCCGAGAGGGGTGCGGGGAACTCAAGAGACCCAGTACTTC. Protein sequence: CASSPRGVRGTQETQYF.

The rearrangement uses TRBV6-1 and TRBJ2-7; D gene uncertain. The tail of the sequence fits TRBJ2-5 better, so the J call may be wrong. Germline lookup yields CDR1 MNHNS and CDR2 SASEGT. The CDR3 consists of 14 residues. CDR3 sequence (DNA): TGTGCCAGCAGTGAACATCCCGGAGCGGAGACCCAGTACTTC. Translating gives CASSEHPGAETQYF.

The chain joins TRBV6-2 or TRBV6-3 to TRBJ2-7; D uncertain. CDR1 and CDR2 (germline): MNHEY, SVGEGT. This CDR3 has 14 amino acids. The ends were cut back, 4 bases at V and 2 bases at J, with 12 bases in the middle. The CDR3 nucleotides read TGTGCCAGCAGTTCTCACGGCAAAACCTACGAGCAGTACTTC. This codes for CASSSHGKTYEQYF.

This chain links TRBV6-5 with TRBJ2-7, with D perhaps TRBD1 or TRBD2 (5 bases each). This CDR3 region has 15 residues. CDR1 is MNHEY and CDR2 is SVGAGI in the germline V gene. The V gene lost 6 bases and the J gene lost 7 bases, with 22 bases spanning the gap. The CDR3 DNA sequence: TGTGCCAGCAGGGGATCGGGACGCCCTTCTGGAGAGCAGTACTTC. It yields the protein CASRGSGRPSGEQYF.

V and J are TRBV12-3 or TRBV12-4 and TRBJ1-2; D is undetermined. Trimming took 8 bases from V and 3 from J, leaving 7 bases between them. The CDR3 spans 11 residues. CDR3 amino acids: CASSGYYGYTF. The CDR3 nucleotides are TGTGCCAGCTCGGGATACTATGGCTACACCTTC.

This clonotype showed up just a few times. This chain connects TRBV20-1 to TRBJ2-1, with D possibly being TRBD1 or TRBD2 (5 bases each). Trimming removed 0 bases at V and 11 bases at J, with 17 bases between. Germline-derived CDR1 and CDR2 are DFQATT and SNEGSKA (reference sequence). This CDR3 contains 14 residues. The CDR3 spells CSARETTHEGKQFF. The CDR3 DNA is TGCAGTGCTAGAGAGACCACGCACGAGGGGAAGCAGTTCTTC.

The V gene is TRBV10-3, the J gene TRBJ2-1; TRBD2 aligns across 12 bases. V was clipped by 3 bases and J by 0 bases; unmatched bases: 6. Germline-derived CDR1 and CDR2 are ENHRY and SYGVKD. The CDR3 extends over 18 amino acids. CDR3: CAISDASGGGSSYNEQFF. The DNA of the CDR3 is TGTGCCATCAGTGATGCTAGCGGGGGGGGGAGCTCCTACAATGAGCAGTTCTTC.

The CDR3 bases are TGCAGCGTCTTAGACAGGGTGGGGGCCAACGTCCTGACTTTC. Protein sequence: CSVLDRVGANVLTF. J is TRBJ2-6 and V is TRBV29-1, with 7 nucleotides matching TRBD1. This CDR3 spans 14 amino acids. J lost 4 bases, V lost 6 bases, and 6 bases had no gene match. Germline assignment: CDR1 SQVTM and CDR2 ANQGSEA.

The sample holds a few counts of this clonotype. The V and J genes are TRBV6-2 or TRBV6-3 and TRBJ2-6, with D uncertain. CDR3 size: 16 residues. V was shortened by 6 bases and J by 0 bases, with 12 bases between the two germline ends. Germline lookup yields CDR1 MNHEY and CDR2 SVGEGT. CDR3 protein: CASSGLTNSGANVLTF. Here the CDR3 DNA reads TGTGCCAGCAGCGGGTTAACCAACTCTGGGGCCAACGTCCTGACTTTC.

This chain joins TRBV24-1 and TRBJ2-1, with 8 nucleotides matching TRBD1. The J segment lost 2 bases and the V segment lost 5 bases, leaving 7 bases of the junction unmatched. The CDR3 runs 16 residues. The germline gives CDR1 KGHDR, CDR2 SFDVKD. The CDR3, as DNA: TGTGCCACCAGTGGGGGGACCAGGGGGCCCTACAATGAGCAGTTCTTC. Translated, it gives CATSGGTRGPYNEQFF.

The V call is TRBV16, the J call TRBJ2-7, with 8 bases that match TRBD2. This CDR3 is 15 amino acids long. Germline lookup yields CDR1 KGHSY and CDR2 FQNENV. With 0 bases clipped from V and 4 bases from J, the junction kept 5 bases outside the gene matches. CDR3 bases: TGTGCCAGCAGCCAATCGCCAGCGGGGGCATACGAGCAGTACTTC. Translated, it gives CASSQSPAGAYEQYF.

The genes are TRBV14 and TRBJ1-1; D ambiguous. V dropped 0 bases and J dropped 4 bases, with 6 bases sitting between them. This CDR3 is 13 amino acids long. The germline gives CDR1 SGHDN, CDR2 FVKESK. CDR3 residues: CASSQDQITEAFF. The CDR3, as DNA: TGTGCCAGCAGCCAAGATCAGATCACTGAAGCTTTCTTT. The full variable domain, in which reference TRBV14 and TRBJ1-1 provide the parts outside the CDR3, is EAGVTQFPSHSVIEKGQTVTLRCDPISGHDNLYWYRRVMGKEIKFLLHFVKESKQDESGMPNNRFLAERTGGTYSTLKVQPAELEDSGVYFCASSQDQITEAFFGQGTRLTVV.

The chain carries TRBV3-1 and TRBJ1-2; TRBD1 matches 7 bases. V lost 2 bases to trimming and J lost 4 bases; unmatched junction nucleotides: 10. The CDR3 has 16 residues. Germline-derived CDR1 and CDR2 are LGHDT and YNNKEL (reference sequence). In DNA, the CDR3 is TGTGCCAGCAGCCAACGGACAGGCGCAAACCCCTATGGCTACACCTTC. It codes for CASSQRTGANPYGYTF. Full variable domain (remainder filled in from reference TRBV3-1 and TRBJ1-2): DTAVSQTPKYLVTQMGNDKSIKCEQNLGHDTMYWYKQDSKKFLKIMFSYNNKELIINETVPNRFSPKSPDKAHLNLHINSLELGDSAVYFCASSQRTGANPYGYTFGSGTRLTVV.

The chain uses TRBV6-2 or TRBV6-3 and TRBJ2-1; D is ambiguous. The CDR3 covers 12 residues. In germline, CDR1 is MNHEY, CDR2 SVGEGT. V lost 0 bases and J lost 10, with 7 bases in between. CDR3 bases: TGTGCCAGCAGTTACTCGGCGGTAGAGCAGTTCTTC. Residues: CASSYSAVEQFF.

This clonotype was counted a single time. The gene calls are TRBV7-2 and TRBJ2-3, with D possibly matching TRBD2 (5 bases). CDR3 length: 17 amino acids. V gave up 2 bases and J gave up 7 bases, with 22 bases separating them. The germline V gene encodes CDR1 SGHTA and CDR2 FQGNSA. The CDR3 DNA is TGTGCCAGCAGCTTACATCCCCCCGGGTCTAGCCTAAATACGCAGTATTTT. As protein: CASSLHPPGSSLNTQYF.

The chain links TRBV7-6 to TRBJ1-1, with D possibly being TRBD1 (6 bases). Germline V lookup: CDR1 SGHVS, CDR2 FNYEAQ. With 5 bases removed from V and 6 bases from J, the gap between germline ends came to 13 bases. The length of the CDR3 is 13 residues. This CDR3 is CASSPRAGAEAFF. Written as DNA, the CDR3 is TGTGCCAGCAGCCCCAGGGCAGGGGCTGAAGCTTTCTTT. Full variable domain (missing parts from reference TRBV7-6 and TRBJ1-1): GAGVSQSPRYKVTKRGQDVALRCDPISGHVSLYWYRQALGQGPEFLTYFNYEAQQDKSGLPNDRFSAERPEGSISTLTIQRTEQRDSAMYRCASSPRAGAEAFFGQGTRLTVV.

This clonotype was counted only a few times. The chain carries TRBV5-1 and TRBJ1-5; a possible D gene is TRBD1 (5 bases). The germline V gene has CDR1 SGHRS and CDR2 YFSETQ. The CDR3 is 15 amino acids. The germline V and J ends were trimmed by 5 bases and 3 bases, with 15 bases remaining between them. The CDR3 DNA sequence: TGCGCCAGCAGAGCAGGGAATTCCCTCAATCAGCCCCAGCATTTT. Amino acid sequence: CASRAGNSLNQPQHF.

The chain combines TRBV7-9 with TRBJ2-1; 8 bases align to TRBD1. The CDR3 is 15 residues long. Germline assignment: CDR1 SEHNR and CDR2 FQNEAQ (reference sequence). V lost 5 bases and J lost 6; bases outside the gene matches: 9. The CDR3 sequence is CASSKTGAQGNEQFF. CDR3 DNA sequence: TGTGCCAGCAGCAAGACAGGGGCGCAGGGCAATGAGCAGTTCTTC. The variable domain in full, completed from reference TRBV7-9 and TRBJ2-1, reads DTGVSQNPRHKITKRGQNVTFRCDPISEHNRLYWYRQTLGQGPEFLTYFQNEAQLEKSRLLSDRFSAERPKGSFSTLEIQRTEQGDSAMYLCASSKTGAQGNEQFFGPGTRLTVL.

This chain links TRBV27 with TRBJ2-5; no clear D. This CDR3 is built from 14 residues. V lost 5 bases and J 11 bases, leaving 21 bases between the germline ends. CDR1 MNHEY and CDR2 SMNVEV come from the germline V gene (reference sequence). This chain's CDR3 is CASSPLIQVSEQYF. The DNA for the CDR3 is TGTGCCAGCAGTCCGTTAATACAAGTCTCAGAGCAGTACTTC.

With respect to this clonotype: Sequence at one end of the junction differs from germline and may be a read error. The V and J genes are TRBV3-1 and TRBJ2-7; weak D call: TRBD1 (5 bases). CDR3 length: 12 residues. Germline V gene data show CDR1 as LGHDT and CDR2 as YNNKEL (reference sequence). CDR3 nucleotides: TGTGCCAGCAGTCAAGGGGACTACGAGCAGTACTTC. Translated: CASSQGDYEQYF.